This T cell receptor (beta chain) was recorded in a study of shared clonotypes between healthy human individuals. The overall study: A couple of women and a few men aged 18 to 49 made up the donors. Overall study findings and caveats: Represented diversity (both genetic and exposure-history) was limited by the small number of donors.

The CDR3 is 13 residues long. Trimming stripped 10 bases from V and 9 bases from J, with 20 bases between. Germline loops: CDR1 SGDLS, CDR2 YYNGEE. Of note for this clone: Antigen unknown.

TCRdb's table, derived via immunoSEQ multiplex PCR, lists solely in-frame clones and lacks some. Among hundreds of thousands of clones listed, approximately 77% were seen once. Sequenced: PBMCs. This TCR derives from a woman in her 40s in good health. Some clones in this sample may be carry-over from other donors' samples. This rearrangement joins TRBV9 to TRBJ1-5; D not resolved. This chain's CDR3 is CAPQPPGIRPQHF. The CDR3 coding sequence is TGTGCCCCTCAACCCCCGGGAATCCGGCCCCAGCATTTT. The full variable domain, completed using reference TRBV9 and TRBJ1-5, is DSGVTQTPKHLITATGQRVTLRCSPRSGDLSVYWYQQSLDQGLQFLIQYYNGEERAKGNILERFSAQQFPDLHSELNLSSLELGDSALYFCAPQPPGIRPQHFGDGTRLSIL.